Reported below is one TCR beta chain. This sample includes further DNA sequences coding for the same CDR3. This specimen belongs to a study of blood T cell repertoires in COVID-19. Whole-study context: Specimens from acute and convalescent COVID-19 originated in the United States, Italy and Spain. PBMCs, B-cell-depleted T cells, or T cells provided the cDNA or gDNA that made up the material.

How the authors handled the data: Estimated nucleated cell counts came from reference gene primer amplification. Sequenced by immunoSEQ multiplex PCR; TCRdb stores in-frame clones only, minus some. The DNA was the basis for D and trimming; V, J and clone size are from that table. Counted here are some 240,000 clones, roughly 84% occurring once; the ten biggest clones make up less than 2%. Germline CDR1 reads LGHDT; CDR2 reads YNNKEL (reference sequence). The CDR3 sequence is 17 residues long. Trimming cost V 1 base and J 1 base; bases outside gene matches: 4. The chain couples TRBV3-1 (or the pseudogene TRBV3-2) to TRBJ2-3; TRBD2 matches at 11 bases. This sequence originates from a middle-aged woman who had recovered from COVID-19. The sequenced sample consisted of peripheral blood. CDR3: CASSQGVTSGGTDTQYF. The CDR3 DNA reads as TGTGCCAGCAGCCAAGGGGTGACTAGCGGGGGCACAGATACGCAGTATTTT.